This TCR beta chain was captured in a study of cytomegalovirus exposure and HLA in healthy donors (dated by TCRdb to about 2017). Regarding the complete study: An earlier analysis of some 600 of the donors reported about 300 Gb of sequence data and about 120 million unique TCR beta sequences obtained from about 179 million T cells. An early release covering 550 to 700 HLA-typed donors comprised about 320 gigabases of sequencing data and approximately 80 million unique TCR sequences. Among the roughly 400 genotyped donors, approximately 76% belonged to the genetic ancestry cluster associated with self-reported Caucasian donors. The aim of the study was to test whether cataloging public T cell receptors could identify signatures of past pathogen exposure. The study used immunosequencing to profile the T cell repertoires of approximately 650 subjects and linked those repertoires to cytomegalovirus serostatus. In addition to the first cohort of several hundred subjects, a separate validation cohort of 130 or so different subjects was used. To predict cytomegalovirus infection status, the study brought together high-throughput TCR immunosequencing, statistical association of individual TCRs with disease status, and machine learning. In a later analysis, previously published TCR beta repertoires from several hundred donors were re-analyzed and high-resolution HLA genotyping was added so that TCR occurrence patterns could be studied. Rather than drawing on any new phenotypic data, the later analysis identified candidate immune exposures from TCR beta sequences and the way those sequences occurred across donors. To decide whether each TCR beta V gene segment behaved as functional or pseudogenic, an earlier analysis of 587 of the donors relied on high-throughput TCR beta sequencing. Donor age, sex, ethnicity and CMV serostatus were collected together with the repertoire data. In a later genetic analysis, genome-wide SNP genotypes for 398 of the 666 donors were used, and that subset was treated as a discovery cohort. Every repertoire in the discovery cohort had been generated on one and the same sequencing platform. Both class I and class II loci were covered by HLA typing, at four-digit resolution. The number of typed donors differed by locus: about 629-630 for A, B, C, DRB1 and DQB1; some 500 for DQA1; approximately 600 for DPA1; and 450 to 480 for DPB1. Four or five DR-DQ haplotypes were handled as single units for association and clustering, since linkage in the cohort was strong. Among around 400 genotyped donors of the cohort, an average of approximately 240,000 unique TCR beta nucleotide sequences was sequenced per donor, of which 15% to 20% were non-productive. Beyond this particular receptor, the publication reports: A total of about 150 TCR beta chains were listed by the study as associated with cytomegalovirus. CMV serostatus was the only immune exposure information available for the cohort. Some IMGT-functional V segments, including TRBV6-2 and TRBV6-3, could not be distinguished by the 87-base-pair reads and were therefore excluded. Because counts were too low, 15 to 20 rarely observed V segments, including chromosome 9 orphons, were left out of the earlier analysis of 587 of the donors. HLA typing was unavailable for some donors at each locus, so association tests used only the typed subset. Cytomegalovirus status was reported to be diagnosed by the classifier with high specificity and sensitivity in both the original and validation cohorts. Most TCR sequences were observed very rarely across donors, whereas some public TCRs were present in many individuals. According to a later analysis, parvovirus B19, influenza, CMV and Epstein-Barr virus appeared linked to several top co-occurrence clusters. In an earlier analysis of roughly 500 of the donors, most TCR beta V segments appeared in productive rearrangements about 87% or about 30% of the time, broadly matching IMGT annotations. In a later analysis, HLA-associated TCR beta chains were found to be more clonally expanded and to have lower generation probabilities than equally common non-associated chains. A group of highly shared sequence variants was considered likely to be a technical artifact of the sequencing pipeline. V-gene and J-gene trimming of TCR beta chains was associated with a missense DCLRE1C variant in a later genetic analysis, and the association was replicated in an independent cohort. Strong co-occurrence of HLA alleles, especially DR and DQ, made assigning TCR associations to individual alleles difficult. Correlated functional status among segregating V segments might reflect linkage disequilibrium, but an unknown experimental factor could not be ruled out. A further reported finding was that TCR beta sequences accurately predicted the HLA-A and HLA-B alleles for most subjects in the first cohort. Specific HLA alleles were associated with 16,951 TCR beta sequences at a false discovery rate of 0.05 in a later analysis. According to a later genetic analysis, donors in an Asian-associated ancestry cluster had fewer N-insertions in productive TCRs than the approximately 670-donor mean. A few of the identified cytomegalovirus-associated TCR beta chains were confirmed in vitro to be specific for cytomegalovirus antigens. According to the authors, the approach could potentially be generalized to other disease states and immunological phenotypes. Sequencing depth was assumed to be roughly uniform across donors in the presence/absence analyses, though that assumption may not hold. The cohort was sequenced for TCR beta chains only, and without alpha or paired-chain data the features that could be detected were limited. In a later analysis, most CMV-associated TCR beta chains were found to appear HLA-restricted, with HLA associations seemingly driven largely by CMV exposure. A later analysis found that TCR association rates varied across HLA loci, with DRB1 alleles showing the most associated TCRs and HLA-C alleles the fewest.

The CDR3 runs 18 residues from the cysteine to the phenylalanine. Only the CDR3 portion is preserved as DNA: 54 bases, with reading frame beginning at the first base. Reading the germline V gene gives CDR1 SGHTA and CDR2 FQGNSA. Trimming removed 3 bases from V and 2 bases from J, leaving 22 bases between the germline ends. Library method: the immunoSEQ multiplex PCR assay. The multiplex PCR relied on a mix of 60 forward primers for TCR Vbeta segments and 13 reverse primers for TCR Jbeta segments. Amplification of the CDR3 region of rearranged TCR beta genes was performed with a multiplex PCR assay on genomic DNA. The Illumina HiSeq System was used to sequence the amplified TCR beta libraries as 87-base-pair reads. As for how the authors treated the data: In a later analysis, some 80 million unique TCR beta chains were counted across the roughly 670 repertoires, and approximately 9.9 million of these chains were shared by at least two donors. A nearest-neighbor algorithm error-corrected the raw reads and collapsed the reads into unique sequences, merging closely related sequences to remove PCR and sequencing errors. Alignment of CDR3 sequences to IMGT reference sequences was used to assign V, D and J gene segments. For a sequence to be retained, a match of at least six nucleotides to both a V gene segment and a J gene segment was required. A rearrangement was called productive if the CDR3 had no stop codons and remained in frame with V and J, and every other rearrangement was called non-productive. CDR3 was defined according to IMGT convention as the region running from the second conserved V-encoded cysteine to the conserved J-encoded phenylalanine. The earlier analysis of about 560 of the donors excluded any sequence lacking an unambiguous match to a single V gene segment. In an earlier analysis of around 600 of the donors, V segments were called functional above 56.7% productive rearrangements and were called segregating when the between-donor standard deviation exceeded 5%. A statistical classification framework was developed to diagnose cytomegalovirus status using the catalog of TCR beta chain sequences. In a later analysis, TCR nucleotide sequences were compared against IMGT/GENE-DB human TR gene sequences so that V and J genes could be assigned. The TCRdist pipeline was used in a later analysis to assign CDR3 sequences and most-parsimonious VDJ recombination scenarios. In a later analysis, each TCR beta chain was defined by its CDR3 amino acid sequence together with its V-gene family, and reads lacking a unique V-gene family were excluded. As a way to deal with suspected cross-contamination and a sequencing artifact, a later analysis dropped hundreds of nucleotide sequences that were highly shared and had low generation probability. A later analysis calculated a clonal expansion index for each public chain from normalized within-repertoire ranks of inferred template counts. Generation probabilities in a later analysis came from a VDJ recombination model fitted to out-of-frame rearrangements, and those results were checked against IGoR. Hypergeometric tests were used in a later analysis to score TCR-TCR, TCR-HLA and TCR-CMV co-occurrence, with a repertoire-size bias correction applied to the TCR pairs. To estimate false discovery rates, a later analysis permuted the HLA or CMV assignments 20 times. In a later analysis, co-occurring TCRs were grouped using DBSCAN, with TCRdist sequence similarity added in when clustering inside HLA-allele-positive subsets. Repertoires with fewer than 30,000 or more than 120,000 public chains were left out of co-occurrence clustering, as were about five repertoires with anomalous nucleotide sharing. As stored in TCRdb, this immuneACCESS dataset retains in-frame rearrangements with V and J assigned. A fraction of the clones does not appear; measured against another copy, unresolved V genes explain less than half of the discrepancy, and the remainder lacks a known reason. V, J and clone size derive from that table, while D and trimming were established from the DNA sequence. The sample contains over 100,000 clones, roughly 73% of them found a single time. Nearly 0.9% of the sample comes from the top ten.

The cohort comprised some 730 healthy bone marrow donors. Cohort members were all nominally healthy when sampled, although unrecorded immune exposures were likely present. The donor was CMV seronegative and belonged to the group of 320 or so seronegative cohort members. A peripheral blood sample was provided by each donor, and peripheral blood mononuclear cells were used for TCR beta sequencing. Genomic DNA extraction from the blood cell samples was performed with the Qiagen DNeasy Blood Extraction Kit. This clone was observed a few times. There is no known antigen for this receptor. No much larger clonotype is one base removed from it; base qualities were not supplied.

What was sequenced was PBMCs. The chain is encoded by TRBV7-2 joined to TRBJ1-1; TRBD1 is a weak D gene call, 5 bases matching. This TCR was recovered from a woman younger than 45 in good health and CMV-seronegative. The CDR3 reads CASSLVSGMRGPNTEAFF. The bases read TGTGCCAGCAGCTTGGTCTCAGGGATGAGAGGACCCAACACTGAAGCTTTCTTT.